The T cell receptor beta chain under discussion was sequenced for a study of regulatory T cells in long-lasting Graves disease. Whole-study results and caveats: Persistent disease exhibited a predilection for TRBV28, TRBJ1-2 and TRBJ2-5.

Sequencing libraries for TCR beta were prepared with iRepertoire HTBI primers and Arm-PCR of CDR3 regions. TCRdb re-analysed the multiplex PCR reads in MiXCR, keeping a single row per CDR3 protein. Among 370,000 or so distinct CDR3 sequences listed, roughly 15% were seen once. This clonotype was counted many times. The antigen is unknown. The time point was: newly diagnosed GD, antithyroid drugs for less than 3 months. The authors made the TCR library using RNA they extracted from PBMCs. Patients came through an endocrinology department, and that department was in Xi'an, China. Staff drew roughly 10 milliliters of peripheral blood into EDTA tubes. V gave up 6 bases and J gave up 10 bases; unmatched junction bases: 12. Germline assignment: CDR1 MNHEY and CDR2 SMNVEV (reference sequence). This CDR3 is 14 amino acids long. The data were also submitted as part of a second study, on T cells in Graves' hyperthyroidism and ophthalmopathy. From that paper: A patient was excluded if there was uncontrolled infection, other autoimmune disease, pregnancy or lactation.

The source material was peripheral blood mononuclear cells (PBMCs), sampled at new diagnosis, from a patient treated with antithyroid drugs. The rearrangement uses TRBV27 and TRBJ2-1; TRBD1 aligns across 7 bases. The origin of this receptor is a woman aged 18-35 years with Graves disease. The CDR3 reads CASSPVGGDYEQFF. CDR3 DNA: TGTGCCAGCAGCCCCGTAGGGGGCGATTACGAGCAGTTCTTC.